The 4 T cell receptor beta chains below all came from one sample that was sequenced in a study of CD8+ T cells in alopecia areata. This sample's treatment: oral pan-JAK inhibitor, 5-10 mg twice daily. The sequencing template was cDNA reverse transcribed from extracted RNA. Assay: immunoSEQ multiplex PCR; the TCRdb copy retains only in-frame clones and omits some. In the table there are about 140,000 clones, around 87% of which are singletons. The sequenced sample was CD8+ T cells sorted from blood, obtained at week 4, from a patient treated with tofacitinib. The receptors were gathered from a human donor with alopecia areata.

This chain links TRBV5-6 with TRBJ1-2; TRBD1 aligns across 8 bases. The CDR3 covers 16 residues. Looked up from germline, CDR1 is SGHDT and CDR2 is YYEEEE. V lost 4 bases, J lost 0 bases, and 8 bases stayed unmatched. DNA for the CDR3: TGTGCCAGCAGCGCGGCCGGGACAGGAGCTAACTATGGCTACACCTTC. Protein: CASSAAGTGANYGYTF.

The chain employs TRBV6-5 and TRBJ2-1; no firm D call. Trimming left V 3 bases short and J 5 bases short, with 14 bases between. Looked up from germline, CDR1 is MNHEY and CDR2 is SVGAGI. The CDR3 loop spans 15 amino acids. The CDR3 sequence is CASSYRSPEDNEQFF. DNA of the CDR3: TGTGCCAGCAGTTATAGGAGTCCAGAAGACAATGAGCAGTTCTTC.

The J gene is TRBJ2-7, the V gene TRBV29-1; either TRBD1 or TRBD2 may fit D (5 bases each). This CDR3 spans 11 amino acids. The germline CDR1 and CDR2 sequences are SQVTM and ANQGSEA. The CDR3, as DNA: TGCTCCGGGACCCTCTCGGGCGAGCAGTACTTC. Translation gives CSGTLSGEQYF.

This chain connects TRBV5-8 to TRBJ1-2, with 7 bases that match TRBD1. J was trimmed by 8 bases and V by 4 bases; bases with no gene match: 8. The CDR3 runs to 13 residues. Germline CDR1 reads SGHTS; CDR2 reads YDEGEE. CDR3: CASSTGQPRGYTF. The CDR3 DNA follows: TGTGCCAGCAGCACGGGACAGCCGAGGGGCTACACCTTC.